Each of the 4 T cell receptor beta chains below was sequenced from the same sample in a study of vaccination effects on CD4 cells after COVID-19. The antigens these receptors bind are not known. Clones were sequenced by immunoSEQ multiplex PCR, and TCRdb holds only the in-frame ones, with some missing. In the table there are over 15,000 clones, over 60% of which are singletons. Using viral peptide pools, the ViraFEST assay grew out antigen-specific CD4+ T cells prior to sequencing. The culture ran for about 10 days, and then CD4+ T cells were isolated. Their SARS-CoV-2 infection, verified by PCR, occurred between March and December 2020. Of the BNT162b2 and mRNA-1273 vaccines, participants received two doses of one or the other. The input for sequencing was CD4+ T cells from PBMCs cultured with SARS-CoV-2 spike peptides, taken after COVID-19 vaccination. The receptors were gathered from a human donor who had a prior SARS-CoV-2 infection.

The CDR3 bases are TGCGCCAGCAACCTCTCCCCCGGGGATGAGCAGTTCTTC. The encoded protein is CASNLSPGDEQFF. The chain uses TRBV5-1 and TRBJ2-1, with D perhaps TRBD2 (5 bases). The CDR3 sequence is 13 residues long. Germline V gene data show CDR1 as SGHRS and CDR2 as YFSETQ. The V and J ends lost 6 bases and 8 bases respectively, with 15 bases between them.

The chain has TRBV29-1 and TRBJ2-7; 7 nucleotides match TRBD2. The V gene end was trimmed by 5 bases and the J gene end by 9 bases; junction bases not matched to a gene: 13. Germline loops: CDR1 SQVTM, CDR2 ANQGSEA. The CDR3 loop spans 13 amino acids. The CDR3 DNA reads as TGCAGCGTTTATACTGGCGGGAGCCAGGTGCAGTACTTC. It specifies CSVYTGGSQVQYF.

J is TRBJ2-7 and V is TRBV11-2, with D possibly being TRBD2 (6 bases). Per the germline V gene, CDR1 is SGHAT and CDR2 is FQNNGV. V gave up 4 bases and J gave up 7 bases, with 23 bases separating them. The CDR3 length is 16 residues. This CDR3 is CASSYPYLAEGWEQYF. The CDR3 DNA reads as TGTGCCAGCAGCTACCCATATTTAGCGGAGGGATGGGAGCAGTACTTC.

The chain carries TRBV15 and TRBJ2-7, with D tentatively TRBD1 or TRBD2 (5 bases each). V gave up 6 bases and J gave up 0 bases, with 15 bases separating them. CDR3 length: 15 amino acids. CDR1 is LNHNV, CDR2 YYDKDF, per germline (reference sequence). The CDR3 nucleotides read TGTGCCACCAGTCCGGGACGGTCGAGCTCCTACGAGCAGTACTTC. Its protein is CATSPGRSSSYEQYF.